The 3 T cell receptor beta chains below come from one sample, sequenced in a study of cytomegalovirus exposure and HLA in healthy donors. The PCR contained 60 Vbeta and 13 Jbeta primers. Generated by immunoSEQ multiplex PCR, the TCRdb table keeps only in-frame clones and is missing some. The table has some 85,000 clones, roughly three quarters seen once. Sequenced material: PBMCs. Receptor source: a man younger than 45 in good health and CMV-seronegative.

V and J are TRBV28 and TRBJ2-3, with 10 bases fitting TRBD2. This CDR3 is 17 amino acids long. Germline CDR1 is MDHEN and CDR2 is SYDVKM. V dropped 1 base and J dropped 4; count of bases not matched to a gene: 8. The CDR3 is CASSLFNSGRKADTQYF. CDR3 DNA sequence: TGTGCCAGCAGTTTATTCAATAGCGGGAGGAAGGCAGATACGCAGTATTTT.

The J gene is TRBJ2-6, the V gene TRBV23-1; 8 bases fit TRBD1. TRBV23-1 is classed as an ORF, of uncertain function. V lost 3 bases, J lost 4 bases, and 2 bases stayed unmatched. This CDR3 spans 15 amino acids. The CDR3 DNA reads TGCGCCAGCAGTCAGACAGGGGCCGGGGCCAACGTCCTGACTTTC. Its translation: CASSQTGAGANVLTF.

The chain is built from TRBV7-6 and TRBJ2-3; 7 nucleotides match TRBD2. The CDR3 extends over 14 amino acids. Germline CDR1 reads SGHVS; CDR2 reads FNYEAQ. V lost 5 bases to trimming and J lost 4 bases; unmatched junction nucleotides: 6. The CDR3 region has the DNA TGTGCCAGCAGCCCCGGACTAGACGCAGATACGCAGTATTTT. The encoded protein is CASSPGLDADTQYF.